Below, 6 T cell receptor beta chains from the same sample are listed, as sequenced in a study of lymphopenia after photon versus proton radiotherapy. Generated by immunoSEQ multiplex PCR, the TCRdb table keeps only in-frame clones and is missing some. The sample records about 64,000 clones, about 90% being singletons. The sample in question was peripheral blood, obtained from a patient treated with proton-based radiotherapy. Source of these receptors: a man older than 75 with esophageal cancer.

This chain links TRBV5-1 with TRBJ2-7, with 15 bases that match TRBD2. After removal of 0 bases from V and 3 bases from J, the junction contained 16 bases not matched to a gene. Germline loops: CDR1 SGHRS, CDR2 YFSETQ. The CDR3 runs to 21 residues. CDR3 protein: CASSLGQGALRTSGRGYEQYF. The CDR3 bases are TGCGCCAGCAGCTTGGGACAGGGGGCGCTGAGGACTAGCGGGAGGGGCTACGAGCAGTACTTC.

V usage is TRBV29-1 and J usage is TRBJ2-1; 10 bases map to TRBD2. The V segment lost 7 bases and the J segment 5 bases; nucleotides outside the gene matches: 11. The CDR3 contains 15 residues. CDR1 is SQVTM, CDR2 ANQGSEA, per germline. CDR3 residues: CSALGPGLAHNEQFF. DNA for the CDR3: TGCAGCGCATTGGGCCCGGGACTAGCGCACAATGAGCAGTTCTTC.

The V gene is TRBV12-5, the J gene TRBJ2-3; D gene unclear. The CDR3 covers 13 residues. Germline assignment: CDR1 LGHNT and CDR2 FRNRAP. Trimming left V 1 base short and J 0 bases short, with 2 bases between. The DNA of the CDR3 is TGTGCTAGTGGTTTGGCCAGCACAGATACGCAGTATTTT. It encodes CASGLASTDTQYF.

The rearrangement links TRBV7-2 to TRBJ1-1; D ambiguous. Germline lookup yields CDR1 SGHTA and CDR2 FQGNSA. The V end was cut by 1 base, the J end by 3 bases, with 9 bases between. The CDR3 totals 14 residues. The DNA of the CDR3 is TGTGCCAGCAGCTTAGGGGGTCGGGACACTGAAGCTTTCTTT. Its protein is CASSLGGRDTEAFF.

The J gene is TRBJ2-5, the V gene TRBV5-6; possibly TRBD1 or TRBD2 for D (5 bases each). The CDR3 sequence is 14 residues long. From germline, CDR1 is SGHDT and CDR2 YYEEEE. Trimming removed 4 bases from V and 5 bases from J, with 15 bases in between. The CDR3 spells CASSPLGREETQYF. As DNA, the CDR3 is TGTGCCAGCAGCCCCTTGGGCAGGGAGGAGACCCAGTACTTC. Looking up the rest from reference TRBV5-6 and TRBJ2-5 gives the full variable domain: DAGVTQSPTHLIKTRGQQVTLRCSPKSGHDTVSWYQQALGQGPQFIFQYYEEEERQRGNFPDRFSGHQFPNYSSELNVNALLLGDSALYLCASSPLGREETQYFGPGTRLLVL.

The chain carries TRBV9 and TRBJ2-7; either TRBD1 or TRBD2 may fit D (5 bases each). V gave up 4 bases and J gave up 1 base, with 15 bases separating them. Germline V CDR1 and CDR2: SGDLS, YYNGEE. The CDR3 is 15 residues long. The DNA of the CDR3 is TGTGCCAGCAGCCAAGAGGGGCAGAGTTCCTACGAGCAGTACTTC. Its translation is CASSQEGQSSYEQYF.